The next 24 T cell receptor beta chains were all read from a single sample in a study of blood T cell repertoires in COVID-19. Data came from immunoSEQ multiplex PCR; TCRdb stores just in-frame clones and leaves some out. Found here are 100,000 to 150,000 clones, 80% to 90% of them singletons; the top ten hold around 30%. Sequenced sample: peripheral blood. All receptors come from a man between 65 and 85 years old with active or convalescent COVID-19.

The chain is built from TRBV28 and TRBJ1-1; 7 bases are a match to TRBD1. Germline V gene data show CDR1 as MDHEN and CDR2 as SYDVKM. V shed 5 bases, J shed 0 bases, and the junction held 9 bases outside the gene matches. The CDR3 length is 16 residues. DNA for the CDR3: TGTGCCAGCAGTGCGACAGGGCTTTATTTGAACACTGAAGCTTTCTTT. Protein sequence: CASSATGLYLNTEAFF.

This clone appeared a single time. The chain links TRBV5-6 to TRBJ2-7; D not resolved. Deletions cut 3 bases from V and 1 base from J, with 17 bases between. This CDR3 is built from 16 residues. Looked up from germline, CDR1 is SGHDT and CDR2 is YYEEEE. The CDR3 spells CASSSPLTTISYEQYF. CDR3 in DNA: TGTGCCAGCAGCTCGCCCCTGACAACGATATCCTACGAGCAGTACTTC.

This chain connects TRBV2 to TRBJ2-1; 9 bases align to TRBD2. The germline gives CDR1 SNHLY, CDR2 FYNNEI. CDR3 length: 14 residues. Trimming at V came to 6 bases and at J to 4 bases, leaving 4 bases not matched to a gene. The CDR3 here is CASSQREDYNEQFF. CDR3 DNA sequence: TGTGCCAGCAGCCAGCGGGAGGATTACAATGAGCAGTTCTTC.

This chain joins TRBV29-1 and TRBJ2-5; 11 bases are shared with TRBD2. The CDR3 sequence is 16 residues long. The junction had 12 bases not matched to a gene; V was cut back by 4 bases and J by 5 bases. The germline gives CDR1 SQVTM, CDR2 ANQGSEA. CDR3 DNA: TGCAGCGTTGGAGGGGGGTCGGCTAGCGGGAGGGAGACCCAGTACTTC. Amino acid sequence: CSVGGGSASGRETQYF.

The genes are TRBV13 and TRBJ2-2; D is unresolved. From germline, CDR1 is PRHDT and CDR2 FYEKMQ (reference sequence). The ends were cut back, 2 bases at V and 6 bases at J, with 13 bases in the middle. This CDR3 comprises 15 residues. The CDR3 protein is CASSLFRFASGELFF. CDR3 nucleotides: TGTGCCAGCAGCTTATTCAGGTTCGCCTCCGGGGAGCTGTTTTTT.

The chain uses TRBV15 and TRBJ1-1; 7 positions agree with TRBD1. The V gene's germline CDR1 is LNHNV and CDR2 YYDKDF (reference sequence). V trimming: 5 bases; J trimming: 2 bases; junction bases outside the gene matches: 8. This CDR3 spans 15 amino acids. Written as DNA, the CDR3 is TGTGCCACCAGCGATAGGGACAGACAAAACACTGAAGCTTTCTTT. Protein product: CATSDRDRQNTEAFF. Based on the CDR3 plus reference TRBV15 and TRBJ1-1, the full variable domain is DAMVIQNPRYQVTQFGKPVTLSCSQTLNHNVMYWYQQKSSQAPKLLFHYYDKDFNNEADTPDNFQSRRPNTSFCFLDIRSPGLGDTAMYLCATSDRDRQNTEAFFGQGTRLTVV.

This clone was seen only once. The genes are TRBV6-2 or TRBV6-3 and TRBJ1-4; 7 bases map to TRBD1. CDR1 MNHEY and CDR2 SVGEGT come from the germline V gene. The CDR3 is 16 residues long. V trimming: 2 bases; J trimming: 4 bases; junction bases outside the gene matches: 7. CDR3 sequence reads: CASSYQGGLGNEKLFF. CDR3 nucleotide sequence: TGTGCCAGCAGTTACCAGGGGGGACTGGGTAATGAAAAACTGTTTTTT.

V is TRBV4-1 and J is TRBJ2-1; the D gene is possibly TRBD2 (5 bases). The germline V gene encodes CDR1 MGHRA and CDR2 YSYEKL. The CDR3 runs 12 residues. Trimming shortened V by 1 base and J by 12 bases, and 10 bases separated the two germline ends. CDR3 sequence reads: CASSQGYEGQFF. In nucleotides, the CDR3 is TGCGCCAGCAGCCAAGGCTATGAGGGGCAGTTCTTC.

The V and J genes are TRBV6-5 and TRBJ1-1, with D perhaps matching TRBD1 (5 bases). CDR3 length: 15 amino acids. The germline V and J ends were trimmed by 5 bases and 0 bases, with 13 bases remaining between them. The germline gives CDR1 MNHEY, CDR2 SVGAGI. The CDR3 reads CASSTTVPLNTEAFF. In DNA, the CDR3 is TGTGCCAGCAGTACGACAGTCCCCCTGAACACTGAAGCTTTCTTT.

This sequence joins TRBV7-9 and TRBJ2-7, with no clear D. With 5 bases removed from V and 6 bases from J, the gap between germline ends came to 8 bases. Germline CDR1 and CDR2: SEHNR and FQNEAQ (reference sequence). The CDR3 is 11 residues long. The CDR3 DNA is TGTGCCAGCAGCCGTCAGGCCGAGCAGTACTTC. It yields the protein CASSRQAEQYF. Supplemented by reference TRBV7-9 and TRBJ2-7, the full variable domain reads DTGVSQNPRHKITKRGQNVTFRCDPISEHNRLYWYRQTLGQGPEFLTYFQNEAQLEKSRLLSDRFSAERPKGSFSTLEIQRTEQGDSAMYLCASSRQAEQYFGPGTRLTVT.

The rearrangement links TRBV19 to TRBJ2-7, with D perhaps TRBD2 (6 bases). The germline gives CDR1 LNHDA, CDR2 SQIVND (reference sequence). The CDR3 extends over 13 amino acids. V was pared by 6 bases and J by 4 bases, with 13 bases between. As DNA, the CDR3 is TGTGCCAGTAGCTTCGGGACTGGTTACGAGCAGTACTTC. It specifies CASSFGTGYEQYF.

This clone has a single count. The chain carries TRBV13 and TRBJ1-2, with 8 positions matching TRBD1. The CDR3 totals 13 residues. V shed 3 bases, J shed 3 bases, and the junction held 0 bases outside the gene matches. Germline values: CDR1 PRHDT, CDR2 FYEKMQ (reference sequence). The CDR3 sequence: CASSLTGDYGYTF. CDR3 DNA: TGTGCCAGCAGCTTGACAGGGGACTATGGCTACACCTTC. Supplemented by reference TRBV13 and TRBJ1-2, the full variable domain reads AAGVIQSPRHLIKEKRETATLKCYPIPRHDTVYWYQQGPGQDPQFLISFYEKMQSDKGSIPDRFSAQQFSDYHSELNMSSLELGDSALYFCASSLTGDYGYTFGSGTRLTVV.

The CDR3 loop reads CASSLPGGLYEQYF. CDR3 sequence (DNA): TGTGCCAGCAGCCTACCGGGGGGCTTATACGAGCAGTACTTC. This sequence joins TRBV7-9 and TRBJ2-7; maybe TRBD2 (7 bases). Trimming cost V 5 bases and J 4 bases, with 15 bases left between them. Per germline, CDR1 SEHNR and CDR2 FQNEAQ (reference sequence). The CDR3 consists of 14 residues.

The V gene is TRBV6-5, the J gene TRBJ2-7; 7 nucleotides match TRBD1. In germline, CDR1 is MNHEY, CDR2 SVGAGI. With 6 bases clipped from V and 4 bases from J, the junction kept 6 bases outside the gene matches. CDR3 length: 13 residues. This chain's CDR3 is CASRTDREYEQYF. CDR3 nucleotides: TGTGCCAGCAGAACCGACAGGGAGTACGAGCAGTACTTC.

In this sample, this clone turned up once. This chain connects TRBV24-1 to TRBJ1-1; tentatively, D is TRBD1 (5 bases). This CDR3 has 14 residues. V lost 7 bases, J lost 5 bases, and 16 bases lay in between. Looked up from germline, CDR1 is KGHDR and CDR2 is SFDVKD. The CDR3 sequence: CATRSGKQETEAFF. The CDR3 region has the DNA TGTGCCACCAGGTCAGGGAAACAGGAAACTGAAGCTTTCTTT.

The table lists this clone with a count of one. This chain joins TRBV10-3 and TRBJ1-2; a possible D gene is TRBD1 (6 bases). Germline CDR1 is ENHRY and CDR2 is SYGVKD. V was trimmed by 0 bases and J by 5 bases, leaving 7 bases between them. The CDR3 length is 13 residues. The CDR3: CAISESRGYGYTF. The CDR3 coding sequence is TGTGCCATCAGTGAGTCGAGGGGGTATGGCTACACCTTC.

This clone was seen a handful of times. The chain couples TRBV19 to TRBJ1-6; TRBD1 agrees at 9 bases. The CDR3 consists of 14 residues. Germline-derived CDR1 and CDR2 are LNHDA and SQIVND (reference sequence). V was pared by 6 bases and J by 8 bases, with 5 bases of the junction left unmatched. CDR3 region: CASSTGGSDSPLHF. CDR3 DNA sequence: TGTGCCAGTAGCACAGGGGGCTCTGATTCACCCCTCCACTTT.

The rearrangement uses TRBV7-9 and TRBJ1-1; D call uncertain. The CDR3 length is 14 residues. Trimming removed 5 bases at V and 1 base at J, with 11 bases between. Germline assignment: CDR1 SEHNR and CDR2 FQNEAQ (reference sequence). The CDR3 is CASSPARRNTEAFF. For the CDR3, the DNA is TGTGCCAGCAGCCCCGCCCGGAGGAACACTGAAGCTTTCTTT.

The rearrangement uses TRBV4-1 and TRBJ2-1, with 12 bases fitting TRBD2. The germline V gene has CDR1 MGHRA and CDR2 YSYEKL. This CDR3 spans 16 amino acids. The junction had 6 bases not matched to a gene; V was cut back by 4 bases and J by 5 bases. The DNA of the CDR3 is TGCGCCAGCAGCCTCCTGCTAGCGGGAGGGAACAATGAGCAGTTCTTC. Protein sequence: CASSLLLAGGNNEQFF.

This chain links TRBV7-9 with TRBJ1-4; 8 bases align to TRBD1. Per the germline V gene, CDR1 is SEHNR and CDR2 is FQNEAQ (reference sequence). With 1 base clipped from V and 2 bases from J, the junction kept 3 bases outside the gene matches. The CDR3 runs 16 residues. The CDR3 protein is CASSLGRQGTNEKLFF. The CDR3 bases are TGTGCCAGCAGCTTAGGGAGACAGGGGACTAATGAAAAACTGTTTTTT.

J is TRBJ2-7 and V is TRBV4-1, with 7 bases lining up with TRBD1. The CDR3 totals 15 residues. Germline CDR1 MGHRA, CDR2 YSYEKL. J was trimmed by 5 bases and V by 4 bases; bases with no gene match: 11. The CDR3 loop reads CASSLGQVGFNEQYF. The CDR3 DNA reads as TGCGCCAGCAGCCTCGGACAGGTTGGATTCAACGAGCAGTACTTC.

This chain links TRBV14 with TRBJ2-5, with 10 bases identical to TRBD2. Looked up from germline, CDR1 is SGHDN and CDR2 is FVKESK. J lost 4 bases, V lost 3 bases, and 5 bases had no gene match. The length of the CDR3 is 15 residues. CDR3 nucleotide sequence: TGTGCCAGCAGCCAGCGAGCGGGAGGGCCAGAGACCCAGTACTTC. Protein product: CASSQRAGGPETQYF.

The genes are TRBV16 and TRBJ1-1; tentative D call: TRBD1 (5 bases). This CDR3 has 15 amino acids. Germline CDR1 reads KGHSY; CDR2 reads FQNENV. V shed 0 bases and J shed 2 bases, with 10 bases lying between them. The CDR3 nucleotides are TGTGCCAGCAGCCAATCGTCCAGGGCCAACACTGAAGCTTTCTTT. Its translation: CASSQSSRANTEAFF.

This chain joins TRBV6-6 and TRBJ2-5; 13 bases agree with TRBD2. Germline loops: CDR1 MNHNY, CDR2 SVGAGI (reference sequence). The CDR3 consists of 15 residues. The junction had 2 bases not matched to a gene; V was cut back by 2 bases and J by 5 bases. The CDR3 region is CASSYRTSGSETQYF. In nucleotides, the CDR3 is TGTGCCAGCAGTTACCGGACTAGCGGGAGTGAGACCCAGTACTTC.